This TCR beta chain was recovered during a study of T cells in Graves' hyperthyroidism and ophthalmopathy. This clonotype was counted a few times. Its antigen remains unidentified. The length of the CDR3 is 14 residues. With 1 base removed from V and 4 bases from J, the gap between germline ends came to 7 bases. Germline assignment: CDR1 LGHNT and CDR2 FRNRAP. Absence of ophthalmopathy progression within 18 months defined stable Graves' hyperthyroidism. Overall study results and limits: The model predicted ophthalmopathy a median approximately 6.3 months before onset.

Using RNA transcripts as the source, TCR beta CDR3 regions were amplified. The TCR CDR3 was amplified in a first-round RT-PCR using the HTBI primer set. From the multiplex PCR reads, TCRdb called clonotypes with MiXCR, one entry per CDR3 protein. The sample lists about 500,000 distinct CDR3 sequences, about an eighth seen once, with about 17% in the top ten. V and J are TRBV12-5 and TRBJ1-4; no reliable D call. This TCR was sampled from a young woman with Graves' hyperthyroidism. Sequencing input: blood. The CDR3 loop is CASGLGQVNEKLFF. In nucleotides, the CDR3 is TGTGCTAGTGGTTTGGGGCAGGTTAATGAAAAACTGTTTTTT.